This TCR beta chain is from a study of early T cells in non-severe SARS-CoV-2 infection. About the study: Chains from this unsorted whole-blood bulk RNA could not be paired. Findings of the study overall: Clonotype matching in VDJdb favored anti-spike CD8 responses and did not capture private and CD4 specificities.

The CDR3 sequence is 16 residues long. Germline V gene sequence: CDR1 MNHNS, CDR2 SASEGT. V was clipped by 6 bases and J by 4 bases; unmatched bases: 11. Unique molecular identifiers tagged individual cDNA molecules. TCRdb fed the 5' RACE reads into MiXCR, producing one record per CDR3 protein. The profile shows 100,000 to 120,000 distinct CDR3 sequences, roughly 13% of them singletons. The table lists this clonotype with many counts. Its cognate antigen is unknown. The rearrangement joins TRBV6-1 to TRBJ1-5; 8 nucleotides line up with TRBD1. Sequences were derived from whole blood, sampled at baseline. The receptor was derived from an adult who was a healthcare worker with PCR-confirmed SARS-CoV-2 infection or an uninfected control (not recorded which). CDR3 nucleotides: TGTGCCAGCAGGGATACCCGGGACAGGATTAATCAGCCCCAGCATTTT. Its protein is CASRDTRDRINQPQHF.